The 31 T cell receptor beta chains listed next were all sequenced from one sample in a study of T-cell reconstitution after alpha-beta-depleted transplantation in children. It was with unique molecular identifiers that the TCRbeta library was prepared. MiXCR was run by TCRdb on the PCR reads, yielding one entry per CDR3 protein. Of about a million distinct CDR3 sequences listed, around 30% are singletons. The material sequenced was PBMCs, mostly from graft donor cells, taken 360 days after TCRalphabeta/CD19-depleted stem cell transplant. These receptors were obtained from a boy in the first two years of life who had a stem cell transplant for SCID, so the T cells may come from the graft donor.

The rearrangement uses TRBV5-5 and TRBJ2-5; D possibly matches TRBD1 or TRBD2 (5 bases each). Trimming stripped 4 bases from V and 2 bases from J, with 12 bases between. Germline-derived CDR1 and CDR2 are SGHKS and YYEKEE (reference sequence). The length of the CDR3 is 14 residues. This CDR3 reads CASSQPGPQETQYF. CDR3 nucleotide sequence: TGTGCCAGCAGCCAACCGGGACCTCAAGAGACCCAGTACTTC. Full variable domain (remainder filled in from reference TRBV5-5 and TRBJ2-5): DAGVTQSPTHLIKTRGQQVTLRCSPISGHKSVSWYQQVLGQGPQFIFQYYEKEERGRGNFPDRFSARQFPNYSSELNVNALLLGDSALYLCASSQPGPQETQYFGPGTRLLVL.

This clonotype appeared a few times. The chain's CDR3 is CASSFERAASAKNIQYF. The CDR3 DNA sequence: TGTGCCAGCAGTTTTGAGCGGGCGGCCTCAGCCAAAAACATTCAGTACTTC. The rearrangement uses TRBV12-3 or TRBV12-4 and TRBJ2-4, with a possible D match to TRBD2 (6 bases). The CDR3 length is 17 residues. Trimming took 3 bases from V and 0 from J, leaving 15 bases between them.

The gene calls are TRBV27 and TRBJ1-2, with D perhaps matching TRBD1 (5 bases). The V end was cut by 4 bases, the J end by 8 bases, with 17 bases between. The CDR3 runs to 14 residues. Germline V gene sequence: CDR1 MNHEY, CDR2 SMNVEV (reference sequence). CDR3 sequence: CASSSQTALSGYTF. The CDR3 coding sequence is TGTGCCAGCAGTTCACAGACAGCCCTCTCAGGCTACACCTTC.

This clonotype was observed at least ten times. The chain has TRBV4-3 and TRBJ2-5; 9 bases line up with TRBD1. With V trimmed by 4 bases and J by 4 bases, 4 bases remained unmatched. Germline assignment: CDR1 LGHNA and CDR2 YSLEER. This CDR3 has 14 amino acids. This CDR3 reads CASSRTGAGETQYF. The CDR3 DNA reads as TGCGCCAGCAGCCGGACAGGGGCAGGAGAGACCCAGTACTTC.

At least ten counts were recorded for this clonotype. The chain's CDR3 is CASSPLTEAFF. Written as DNA, the CDR3 is TGTGCCAGCAGCCCCCTCACTGAAGCTTTCTTT. J is TRBJ1-1 and V is TRBV7-9; D unclear. The CDR3 has 11 residues. V was pared by 5 bases and J by 4 bases, with 5 bases between. From germline, CDR1 is SEHNR and CDR2 FQNEAQ (reference sequence).

The V and J genes are TRBV4-1 and TRBJ1-5; D remains unclear. The CDR3 covers 18 residues. V dropped 1 base and J dropped 0 bases, with 16 bases sitting between them. Germline-derived CDR1 and CDR2 are MGHRA and YSYEKL. The CDR3 loop reads CASSQVGFGVDSNQPQHF. The CDR3 nucleotides read TGCGCCAGCAGCCAAGTGGGATTCGGCGTAGATAGCAATCAGCCCCAGCATTTT.

The sample holds a few counts of this clonotype. The CDR3 sequence: CAASRVGAIQETQYF. DNA for the CDR3: TGCGCCGCATCCAGGGTGGGGGCGATCCAAGAGACCCAGTACTTC. This chain uses TRBV4-1 with TRBJ2-5, with D tentatively TRBD1 (6 bases). This CDR3 is 15 amino acids long. Deletions cut 11 bases from V and 1 base from J, with 20 bases between. Germline V gene data show CDR1 as MGHRA and CDR2 as YSYEKL.

In DNA, the CDR3 is TGCAGCGTACCACCGCCCCGGGGACACCAAGAGACCCAGTACTTC. This gives the protein CSVPPPRGHQETQYF. This chain links TRBV29-1 with TRBJ2-5, with D perhaps assigned TRBD1 or TRBD2 (5 bases each). CDR1 and CDR2 from the germline V gene are SQVTM and ANQGSEA. Trimming took off 6 bases at V and 0 bases at J, with 17 bases between the two ends. The CDR3 is 15 residues long.

This chain links TRBV28 with TRBJ1-4, with D unresolved. Germline CDR1 reads MDHEN; CDR2 reads SYDVKM. There are 13 residues in the CDR3. Trimming pared 8 bases from V and 4 bases from J, leaving 11 bases between. The CDR3 region has the DNA TGTGCCAGCGGAAGAAACTATAATGAAAAACTGTTTTTT. This codes for CASGRNYNEKLFF.

This clonotype was recorded a few times. The genes are TRBV7-2 and TRBJ2-7; a weak D match, TRBD1 (5 bases). V was shortened by 5 bases and J by 2 bases, with 13 bases between the two germline ends. Germline assignment: CDR1 SGHTA and CDR2 FQGNSA. The CDR3 is 14 residues long. The CDR3 coding sequence is TGTGCCAGCAGCCCGCGGACACAGACCTACGAGCAGTACTTC. Its protein is CASSPRTQTYEQYF. Together with reference TRBV7-2 and TRBJ2-7, the CDR3 gives the full variable domain: GAGVSQSPSNKVTEKGKDVELRCDPISGHTALYWYRQSLGQGLEFLIYFQGNSAPDKSGLPSDRFSAERTGGSVSTLTIQRTQQEDSAVYLCASSPRTQTYEQYFGPGTRLTVT.

The chain recombines TRBV20-1 with TRBJ1-5; 7 nucleotides line up with TRBD1. The germline V gene has CDR1 DFQATT and CDR2 SNEGSKA (reference sequence). J was trimmed by 0 bases and V by 3 bases; bases with no gene match: 8. CDR3 length equals 16 residues. The DNA for the CDR3 is TGCAGTGCTAGCCAGGCAGGGGGATATAGCAATCAGCCCCAGCATTTT. This sequence encodes CSASQAGGYSNQPQHF.

V is TRBV6-5 and J is TRBJ2-1; D remains ambiguous. In germline, CDR1 is MNHEY, CDR2 SVGAGI. The CDR3 is 17 residues long. The ends were cut back, 3 bases at V and 1 base at J, with 16 bases in the middle. CDR3 loop: CASSYVSDKLSYNEQFF. The CDR3 nucleotides read TGTGCCAGCAGTTATGTGTCCGATAAGTTGTCCTACAATGAGCAGTTCTTC.

V usage is TRBV6-1 and J usage is TRBJ2-3; tentatively, D is TRBD1 (7 bases). This CDR3 has 14 residues. Per germline, CDR1 MNHNS and CDR2 SASEGT. V lost 6 bases and J lost 6, with 16 bases in between. CDR3 sequence: CASSRLRGADTQYF. CDR3 sequence (DNA): TGTGCCAGCAGCCGCCTCAGGGGGGCGGATACGCAGTATTTT.

A few counts support this clonotype. V and J are TRBV5-1 and TRBJ2-2; perhaps TRBD1 as D (6 bases). The CDR3 runs to 15 residues. Germline-derived CDR1 and CDR2 are SGHRS and YFSETQ. Trimming shortened V by 2 bases and J by 5 bases, and 13 bases separated the two germline ends. This CDR3 is CASSFMGASTGELFF. The CDR3 bases are TGCGCCAGCAGCTTTATGGGGGCTTCGACCGGGGAGCTGTTTTTT.

This chain joins TRBV27 and TRBJ2-7; 9 nucleotides match TRBD1. The CDR3 covers 17 residues. Trimming took 5 bases from V and 0 from J; bases not matched to a gene: 11. The germline V gene encodes CDR1 MNHEY and CDR2 SMNVEV (reference sequence). The CDR3 protein is CASSTTGTGNPSYEQYF. CDR3 sequence (DNA): TGTGCCAGCAGTACTACGGGGACAGGGAACCCCTCCTACGAGCAGTACTTC.

This chain joins TRBV3-1 and TRBJ2-1; 11 bases fit TRBD2. Trimming at V came to 6 bases and at J to 0 bases, leaving 4 bases not matched to a gene. The CDR3 spans 16 residues. Germline-derived CDR1 and CDR2 are LGHDT and YNNKEL (reference sequence). Written as DNA, the CDR3 is TGTGCCAGCAGTCGACTAGCGGGAACCTCCTACAATGAGCAGTTCTTC. This encodes CASSRLAGTSYNEQFF.

The chain recombines TRBV12-3 or TRBV12-4 with TRBJ2-7; D not resolved. This CDR3 is built from 12 residues. Trimming cost V 3 bases and J 5 bases, with 8 bases left between them. CDR3 nucleotides: TGTGCCAGCAGTTTGGTGTTCGACGAGCAGTACTTC. This gives the protein CASSLVFDEQYF.

This sequence joins TRBV19 and TRBJ2-5; 7 bases fit TRBD2. The CDR3 contains 15 residues. Trimming cost V 6 bases and J 3 bases; bases outside gene matches: 10. Germline-derived CDR1 and CDR2 are LNHDA and SQIVND (reference sequence). DNA for the CDR3: TGTGCCAGTAGAGTCCCGGGACTAAAGAAAGAGACCCAGTACTTC. Translating it yields CASRVPGLKKETQYF.

The chain joins TRBV20-1 to TRBJ2-2; a weak D match, TRBD1 (5 bases). Trimming removed 1 base at V and 4 bases at J, with 10 bases between. Germline-derived CDR1 and CDR2 are DFQATT and SNEGSKA (reference sequence). The CDR3 covers 14 residues. CDR3 DNA: TGCAGTGCTAGAGGTCCAGGGTTCACCGGGGAGCTGTTTTTT. Translating gives CSARGPGFTGELFF.

This sequence joins TRBV7-2 and TRBJ2-3, with TRBD2 matching over 7 bases. CDR1 is SGHTA and CDR2 is FQGNSA in the germline V gene. V lost 0 bases to trimming and J lost 3 bases; unmatched junction nucleotides: 9. There are 17 residues in the CDR3. The DNA of the CDR3 is TGTGCCAGCAGCTTAGCGCGCTCGGGGGGAACGACAGATACGCAGTATTTT. Amino acid sequence: CASSLARSGGTTDTQYF.

This clonotype has only a few counts. This chain connects TRBV20-1 to TRBJ2-1; 16 bases are a match to TRBD2. From germline, CDR1 is DFQATT and CDR2 SNEGSKA (reference sequence). J lost 7 bases, V lost 3 bases, and 15 bases had no gene match. The CDR3 is made up of 19 amino acids. CDR3 sequence (DNA): TGCAGTGCTAGGGCTATCCCGGGACTAGCGGGGGGGCCTGGGAATGAGCAGTTCTTC. Protein: CSARAIPGLAGGPGNEQFF.

The chain couples TRBV4-1 to TRBJ2-7; D uncertain. Per germline, CDR1 MGHRA and CDR2 YSYEKL. The CDR3 covers 13 residues. Trimming stripped 2 bases from V and 0 bases from J, with 5 bases between. CDR3 sequence reads: CASSQRDSYEQYF. The CDR3 nucleotides read TGCGCCAGCAGCCAAAGGGACTCCTACGAGCAGTACTTC.

The rearrangement uses TRBV6-5 and TRBJ1-6; possibly TRBD1 for D (5 bases). This CDR3 is 16 amino acids long. CDR1 is MNHEY and CDR2 is SVGAGI in the germline V gene. V was pared by 1 base and J by 8 bases, with 15 bases between. CDR3 sequence (DNA): TGTGCCAGCAGTTACTACCCGGGACCAAGTGATTCACCCCTCCACTTT. Protein: CASSYYPGPSDSPLHF.

The CDR3 coding sequence is TGTGCCAGCAGTTCCGTCGACAGGTTCCATGGCTACACCTTC. Translated, it gives CASSSVDRFHGYTF. The chain carries TRBV6-2 or TRBV6-3 and TRBJ1-2; D possibly corresponds to TRBD1 (6 bases). V gave up 4 bases and J gave up 6 bases, with 15 bases separating them. From germline, CDR1 is MNHEY and CDR2 SVGEGT. The CDR3 is 14 amino acids.

The genes are TRBV29-1 and TRBJ2-7, with D maybe TRBD1 (5 bases). Germline V gene sequence: CDR1 SQVTM, CDR2 ANQGSEA. The CDR3 totals 13 residues. The V gene lost 4 bases and the J gene lost 5 bases, with 15 bases spanning the gap. DNA for the CDR3: TGCAGCGTTGCTTGGGGCCCCCTTAACGAGCAGTACTTC. This translates into CSVAWGPLNEQYF.

The rearrangement uses TRBV6-1 and TRBJ1-2; D is possibly TRBD1 (5 bases). The V end lost 4 bases, the J end lost 7 bases, and 13 bases lay between the germline ends. This CDR3 contains 13 residues. Germline V gene lookup returns CDR1 MNHNS and CDR2 SASEGT. The CDR3 DNA is TGTGCCAGCAGTGCGACGCTGCAGGGTGGCTACACCTTC. Its translation: CASSATLQGGYTF.

This clonotype was picked up a small number of times. The chain has TRBV20-1 and TRBJ2-7; TRBD1 aligns across 7 bases. The CDR3 has 15 residues. Looked up from germline, CDR1 is DFQATT and CDR2 is SNEGSKA (reference sequence). With V trimmed by 2 bases and J by 0 bases, 7 bases remained unmatched. The DNA for the CDR3 is TGCAGTGCTAGACAACAGGGGAGAGGCTCCTACGAGCAGTACTTC. Translated: CSARQQGRGSYEQYF.

This chain connects TRBV12-3 or TRBV12-4 to TRBJ2-1; TRBD1 might be the D (5 bases). The CDR3 extends over 16 amino acids. V lost 4 bases to trimming and J lost 5 bases, with 18 bases between them. CDR3 in amino acids: CASSSSWAGINNEQFF. The CDR3, as DNA: TGTGCCAGCAGTTCATCCTGGGCAGGGATCAACAATGAGCAGTTCTTC.

The rearrangement uses TRBV6-1 and TRBJ2-7; D assignment may be TRBD1 or TRBD2 (7 bases each). This CDR3 comprises 14 residues. From germline, CDR1 is MNHNS and CDR2 SASEGT. Trimming shortened V by 6 bases and J by 2 bases, and 14 bases separated the two germline ends. The CDR3 is CASRREGAAYEQYF. The CDR3 coding sequence is TGTGCCAGCAGGAGGGAGGGGGCCGCCTACGAGCAGTACTTC.

This clonotype came up many times. The chain links TRBV12-3 or TRBV12-4 to TRBJ2-2; the match to TRBD1 covers 9 bases. CDR3 size: 13 residues. V gave up 6 bases and J gave up 5 bases; unmatched junction bases: 1. The DNA of the CDR3 is TGTGCCAGCAGCGGGACAGGGACCGGGGAGCTGTTTTTT. It codes for CASSGTGTGELFF.

This chain links TRBV5-1 with TRBJ2-5; TRBD1 aligns across 7 bases. Germline lookup yields CDR1 SGHRS and CDR2 YFSETQ. V lost 2 bases and J lost 5; bases outside the gene matches: 9. The CDR3 runs to 15 residues. CDR3 amino acids: CASSFSDRESETQYF. CDR3 DNA: TGCGCCAGCAGCTTTTCCGACAGGGAGTCGGAGACCCAGTACTTC.